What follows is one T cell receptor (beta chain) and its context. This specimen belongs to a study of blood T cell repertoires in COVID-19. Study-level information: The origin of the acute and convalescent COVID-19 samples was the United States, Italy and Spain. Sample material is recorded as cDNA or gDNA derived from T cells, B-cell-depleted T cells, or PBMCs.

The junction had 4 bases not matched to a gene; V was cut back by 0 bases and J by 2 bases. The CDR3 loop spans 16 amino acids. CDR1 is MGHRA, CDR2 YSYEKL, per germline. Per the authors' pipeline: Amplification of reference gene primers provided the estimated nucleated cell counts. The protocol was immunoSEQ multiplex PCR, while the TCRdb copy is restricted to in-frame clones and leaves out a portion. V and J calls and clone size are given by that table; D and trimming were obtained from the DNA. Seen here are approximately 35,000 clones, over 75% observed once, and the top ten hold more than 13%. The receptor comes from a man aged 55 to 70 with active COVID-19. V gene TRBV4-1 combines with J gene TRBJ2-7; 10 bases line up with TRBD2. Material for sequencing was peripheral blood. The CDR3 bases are TGCGCCAGCAGCCAAGATGCCCTAGCGGGAGCCTACGAGCAGTACTTC. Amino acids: CASSQDALAGAYEQYF.